This T cell receptor (beta chain) appears in the sequencing data of a study of tumor and adjacent non-tumor tissue in lung cancer. The library came from three nested PCR rounds adapted from ARM-PCR protocols. Each CDR3 protein is one row after TCRdb ran MiXCR on the multiplex PCR reads. The repertoire holds about 82,000 distinct CDR3 sequences, with around 77% as singletons. In the case of this clonotype: No conserved phenylalanine or tryptophan is present at the end of the CDR3, so a read error is the likely explanation.

RNA was extracted from bulk tissue without any cell sorting. The germline CDR1 and CDR2 sequences are SGHAT and FQNNGV. This CDR3 comprises 15 residues. V usage is TRBV11-2 and J usage is TRBJ2-7, with D perhaps assigned TRBD1 or TRBD2 (5 bases each). This TCR was recovered from a woman in her 50s with non-small cell lung cancer. The source material was lung tumor tissue. The CDR3 region has the DNA TGTGCCAACAGCTTAACGTGGGGGAGCTCATACGAGCAGTACTTA. Translated, it gives CANSLTWGSSYEQYL.